These T cell receptor beta chains were read from a single sample in a study of T cell responses to AZD1222 COVID-19 vaccine. This table comes from immunoSEQ multiplex PCR, and its TCRdb copy is limited to in-frame clones, with some not included. The repertoire includes approximately 180,000 clones, about 89% of them detected once, and 1.5% to 2% sits in the top ten. The starting material was peripheral blood, obtained on day 0 of AZD1222 vaccination. The receptors stem from an adult in good health. Both conserved end residues are trimmed from each CDR3.

>15|TRBV30
AWSVRGLAGRTDTQY
>13|TRBV5-1
ASSLRPANNEKLF
>12|TRBV30
AWGSYSGANVLT
>16|TRBV19
ASTQGTGGMSGANVLT
>13|TRBV5-1
ASSLMAFSNTEAF
>12|TRBV5-1
ASSLQAVDNEQF
>10|TRBV12-3/TRBV12-4
ASSLGKTEAF
>13|TRBV18
ASSPYVGGLSEQF
>12|TRBV5-1
ASSLGNDNSPLH
>13|TRBV21-1
ASSLTGPLNTEAF
>13|TRBV7-8
ASSLARGGIYGYT
>13|TRBV25-1
ASSPTLGGLETQY
>12|TRBV9
ASSVGQINEKLF
>12|TRBV14
ASSRAGVTGELF
>14|TRBV24-1
ATSEAGTAGANVLT
>11|TRBV2
ASSDSGGNTIY
>13|TRBV10-2
ASSESPQGAGELF
>13|TRBV7-2
ASSLVAVTYTEAF
>13|TRBV5-6
ASSPGTALTDTQY
>13|TRBV7-2
ASSPHEGGTGELF
>11|TRBV28
ASSTGPNEKLF
>13|TRBV6-5
ASRAAGGGTDTQY
>13|TRBV5-8
ASSPRGMSSYEQY
>14|TRBV7-9
ASSLAGTPREDTQY
>11|TRBV2
ASSLGHLYEQY
>14|TRBV6-5
ASSYQGQGLNEKLF
>14|TRBV5-6
ASSQDANRVGQPQH
>11|TRBV6-5
ASSRTYTDTQY
>10|TRBV6-5
ASSYRGGSQY
>12|TRBV19
ASSYPGMNTEAF
>15|TRBV28
ASSFFLRGWNNQPQH
>13|TRBV11-3
ASSLAGLPYNEQF
>11|TRBV11-2
ASSGGRNYGYT
>13|TRBV14
ASSRAGSSTDTQY
>13|TRBV11-2
ASSLDLLGGHEQF
>14|TRBV9
ASSVAAGGYSYEQY
>14|TRBV5-6
ASSFTGGNRNSPLH
>10|TRBV11-2
ASSIMNTEAF
>11|TRBV30
AWSVNGGETQY
>9|TRBV19
ASSRTGELF
>14|TRBV6-6
ASSYAGGRGDQPQH
>12|TRBV30
AWSLGPSGQPQH
>10|TRBV3-1/TRBV3-2
ASSEQNQPQH
>12|TRBV10-3
AISVLQGTTEAF
>15|TRBV2
ASSDMQRPRGDHGYT
>10|TRBV29-1
SVGNADNEQF
>13|TRBV5-4
ASSSPGLTNSPLH
>12|TRBV19
ASMRGLSNQPQH
>16|TRBV6-2/TRBV6-3
ASSYEGASGRAHNEQF